The 20 T cell receptor beta chains presented below share a single source sample, sequenced in a study of cytomegalovirus exposure and HLA in healthy donors. PCR employed 60 Vbeta and 13 Jbeta primers. Only in-frame clones appear in the TCRdb table, and some are missing; sequencing was by immunoSEQ multiplex PCR. The sample has about 180,000 clones; approximately 80% are singletons. Material for sequencing was PBMCs. These receptor sequences come from a girl aged 5-17 years in good health and CMV-seropositive.

The genes are TRBV6-6 and TRBJ2-7; D might be TRBD1 (6 bases). The CDR3 is 13 residues long. The V and J ends lost 2 bases and 6 bases respectively, with 11 bases between them. Germline values: CDR1 MNHNY, CDR2 SVGAGI (reference sequence). CDR3 bases: TGTGCCAGCAGTTACACCCAGGGGACCGAGCAGTACTTC. It is translated as CASSYTQGTEQYF.

This chain links TRBV4-3 with TRBJ2-1, with 13 bases matching TRBD2. Germline V gene lookup returns CDR1 LGHNA and CDR2 YSLEER. Trimming took 3 bases from V and 6 from J; bases not matched to a gene: 5. CDR3 size: 16 residues. The chain's CDR3 is CASSQDGLAGANEQFF. In nucleotides, the CDR3 is TGCGCCAGCAGCCAGGACGGACTAGCGGGGGCCAATGAGCAGTTCTTC.

The chain uses TRBV6-1 and TRBJ2-1; D uncertain. The germline CDR1 and CDR2 sequences are MNHNS and SASEGT. V gave up 7 bases and J gave up 5 bases, with 15 bases separating them. The CDR3 extends over 14 amino acids. The CDR3 loop is CASTRSTLNNEQFF. CDR3 coding DNA: TGTGCCAGCACCCGTTCGACTCTAAACAATGAGCAGTTCTTC.

This clone was seen only once. V and J are TRBV6-1 and TRBJ1-1, with D uncertain. V lost 6 bases and J 8 bases, leaving 13 bases between the germline ends. Germline loops: CDR1 MNHNS, CDR2 SASEGT. This CDR3 has 12 residues. CDR3 DNA: TGTGCCAGCAGGTCCCAGAGGGAAGAAGCTTTCTTT. It yields the protein CASRSQREEAFF.

This clone turned up a few times. V usage is TRBV2 and J usage is TRBJ1-2; 8 bases fit TRBD1. The CDR3 is 14 amino acids. Germline loops: CDR1 SNHLY, CDR2 FYNNEI. V shed 3 bases, J shed 5 bases, and the junction held 5 bases outside the gene matches. The CDR3: CASSDAQGAYGYTF. CDR3 coding DNA: TGTGCCAGCAGTGATGCCCAGGGGGCTTATGGCTACACCTTC. The whole variable domain, filled in from reference TRBV2 and TRBJ1-2, reads EPEVTQTPSHQVTQMGQEVILRCVPISNHLYFYWYRQILGQKVEFLVSFYNNEISEKSEIFDDQFSVERPDGSNFTLKIRSTKLEDSAMYFCASSDAQGAYGYTFGSGTRLTVV.

The chain couples TRBV30 to TRBJ1-1, with TRBD1 matching over 10 bases. CDR3 size: 15 residues. V shed 5 bases, J shed 3 bases, and the junction held 9 bases outside the gene matches. Germline CDR1 is GTSNPN and CDR2 is SVGIG (reference sequence). The CDR3 nucleotides are TGTGCCTGGGTACCCGGGACAGGGGTGTACACTGAAGCTTTCTTT. It specifies CAWVPGTGVYTEAFF.

The chain uses TRBV21-1 and TRBJ1-2; the table's D call of TRBD1 was not tested on the DNA. TRBV21-1 is a pseudogene locus. CDR3 size: 12 residues. The CDR3, as DNA: TGTGCCAGCACCGGGACAGCCTATGGCTACACCTTC. Residues: CASTGTAYGYTF.

The chain joins TRBV20-1 to TRBJ2-1; D is ambiguous. Germline CDR1 DFQATT, CDR2 SNEGSKA (reference sequence). V lost 3 bases to trimming and J lost 8 bases, with 5 bases between them. This CDR3 comprises 10 residues. The chain's CDR3 is CSASKHEQFF. Here the CDR3 DNA reads TGCAGTGCTAGCAAGCATGAGCAGTTCTTC.

The genes are TRBV14 and TRBJ2-1; D is perhaps TRBD2 (5 bases). V lost 2 bases and J lost 4, with 18 bases in between. The CDR3 spans 17 residues. Germline V lookup: CDR1 SGHDN, CDR2 FVKESK. The CDR3 loop is CASSQITGKPLYNEQFF. The CDR3 region has the DNA TGTGCCAGCAGCCAAATCACGGGAAAACCCCTTTACAATGAGCAGTTCTTC.

J is TRBJ2-7 and V is TRBV27, with TRBD1 identical over 9 bases. Germline V gives CDR1 MNHEY, CDR2 SMNVEV (reference sequence). This CDR3 region has 15 residues. The V and J ends lost 3 bases and 3 bases, in that order; junction bases with no gene match: 6. Here the CDR3 DNA reads TGTGCCAGCAGTTTGGGGACAGGGCCGGTCTACGAGCAGTACTTC. Translation gives CASSLGTGPVYEQYF.

Only a few counts were recorded for this clone. V is TRBV6-1 and J is TRBJ1-4; D may be TRBD1 (6 bases). This CDR3 is built from 16 residues. Trimming removed 1 base at V and 7 bases at J, with 16 bases between. Germline V gene data show CDR1 as MNHNS and CDR2 as SASEGT. In DNA, the CDR3 is TGTGCCAGCAGTGAAGGGGGAGGGGGGGCGAGTGAAAAACTGTTTTTT. It translates to CASSEGGGGASEKLFF.

This clone occurred a few times. The gene calls are TRBV5-1 and TRBJ2-1, with 9 bases matching TRBD1. This CDR3 has 13 amino acids. V shed 4 bases, J shed 10 bases, and the junction held 6 bases outside the gene matches. Per germline, CDR1 SGHRS and CDR2 YFSETQ. The CDR3 here is CASSTGQGNEQFF. The CDR3 DNA follows: TGCGCCAGCAGCACTGGACAGGGGAACGAGCAGTTCTTC.

V gene TRBV5-1 combines with J gene TRBJ2-7; TRBD1 aligns across 11 bases. CDR1 is SGHRS, CDR2 YFSETQ, per germline. V was pared by 5 bases and J by 1 base, with 5 bases of the junction left unmatched. CDR3 size: 15 residues. CDR3 nucleotide sequence: TGCGCCAGCAGGGACGGACAGGGGGCTTCCTACGAGCAGTACTTC. It translates to CASRDGQGASYEQYF.

The J gene is TRBJ2-7, the V gene TRBV29-1, with D perhaps matching TRBD2 (5 bases). This CDR3 contains 13 residues. Germline lookup yields CDR1 SQVTM and CDR2 ANQGSEA. The V end lost 0 bases, the J end lost 0 bases, and 6 bases lay between the germline ends. CDR3 sequence (DNA): TGCAGCGTTGAAGAGGGGAGCTCCTACGAGCAGTACTTC. Its translation: CSVEEGSSYEQYF.

As DNA, the CDR3 is TGTGCCAGCAGTTCCCCGGGACAGGGGACCTACGAGCAGTACTTC. As protein: CASSSPGQGTYEQYF. The chain has TRBV6-5 and TRBJ2-5; 10 nucleotides line up with TRBD1. The J call may not be correct, given that the DNA end is closer to TRBJ2-7. The CDR3 has 15 residues. CDR1 is MNHEY and CDR2 is SVGAGI in the germline V gene.

V is TRBV7-9 and J is TRBJ2-7, with 9 bases that match TRBD2. After removal of 5 bases from V and 2 bases from J, the junction contained 16 bases not matched to a gene. The CDR3 length is 18 residues. CDR1 and CDR2 (germline): SEHNR, FQNEAQ (reference sequence). DNA of the CDR3: TGTGCCAGCAGCGTTAATCTAGGTGGCGGGAGGGATCCCTACGAGCAGTACTTC. Its protein product is CASSVNLGGGRDPYEQYF.

This clone has just one count. The genes are TRBV5-6 and TRBJ1-4; tentatively, D is TRBD1 (6 bases). CDR3 length equals 17 residues. The germline V gene has CDR1 SGHDT and CDR2 YYEEEE. The V end was cut by 2 bases, the J end by 3 bases, with 17 bases between. The CDR3 DNA sequence: TGTGCCAGCAGCTTTTACCTGGGGGGGGCTGCTAATGAAAAACTGTTTTTT. It translates to CASSFYLGGAANEKLFF.

The chain carries TRBV2 and TRBJ1-5; a weak D match, TRBD1 (6 bases). The germline CDR1 and CDR2 sequences are SNHLY and FYNNEI. Deletions cut 6 bases from V and 0 bases from J, with 12 bases between. CDR3 length: 15 residues. The CDR3 protein is CASSVQGSSNQPQHF. The CDR3 nucleotides are TGTGCCAGCAGCGTACAGGGATCTAGCAATCAGCCCCAGCATTTT.

This chain connects TRBV30 to TRBJ1-2; 7 positions agree with TRBD1. Germline values: CDR1 GTSNPN, CDR2 SVGIG (reference sequence). The J segment lost 7 bases and the V segment lost 2 bases, leaving 1 base of the junction unmatched. This CDR3 is built from 11 residues. CDR3: CAWSRDSGYTF. The CDR3 coding sequence is TGTGCCTGGAGTAGGGACAGTGGCTACACCTTC. Based on the CDR3 plus reference TRBV30 and TRBJ1-2, the full variable domain is SQTIHQWPATLVQPVGSPLSLECTVEGTSNPNLYWYRQAAGRGLQLLFYSVGIGQISSEVPQNLSASRPQDRQFILSSKKLLLSDSGFYLCAWSRDSGYTFGSGTRLTVV.

The chain combines TRBV21-1 with TRBJ2-7; TRBD2, the table's D call, was not compared with the DNA. TRBV21-1 represents a pseudogene. The CDR3 spans 13 residues. The CDR3 spells CAGVTIPSYEQYF. Here the CDR3 DNA reads TGTGCCGGAGTCACTATCCCTTCCTACGAGCAGTACTTC.